Below, one T cell receptor (beta chain) is given with its context. Its antigen is unknown. Per-base quality was not reported, and no clone a single base away is much larger than it. The sample comes from a study of cytomegalovirus exposure and HLA in healthy donors listed by TCRdb under 2017. Describing the broader study: According to an earlier analysis of 450 to 650 of the donors, roughly 180 million T cells yielded over 90 million unique TCR beta sequences and around 300 Gb of sequence data. The number of typed donors differed by locus: roughly 620-630 for A, B, C, DRB1 and DQB1; approximately 540 for DQA1; fewer than 610 for DPA1; and around 450 for DPB1. A later genetic analysis used genome-wide SNP genotypes for about three fifths of the 666 donors, treating that subset as a discovery cohort. To study patterns of TCR occurrence, a later analysis re-analyzed previously published TCR beta repertoires from several hundred donors and added high-resolution HLA genotyping. Rather than using new phenotypic data, the later analysis identified candidate immune exposures from TCR beta sequences and from how often those sequences occurred across donors. On average, 235,054 unique TCR beta nucleotide sequences were sequenced per donor among a few hundred genotyped donors of the cohort, with approximately 18% of those sequences being non-productive. All discovery cohort repertoires had been generated on a single sequencing platform. Around 300 gigabases of sequencing data and approximately 84 million unique TCR sequences were included in an early release covering 550 to 800 HLA-typed donors. To decide whether each TCR beta V gene segment behaved as functional or pseudogenic, an earlier analysis of approximately 600 of the donors relied on high-throughput TCR beta sequencing. Among the roughly 400 genotyped donors, under 90% belonged to the genetic ancestry cluster associated with self-reported Caucasian donors. Along with the roughly 670-subject first cohort, a separate validation cohort of over a hundred different subjects was used. HLA typing covered class I and class II loci at four-digit resolution. The study aimed to test whether signatures of past pathogen exposure could be identified by cataloging public T cell receptors. Alongside the repertoire data, information on donor age, sex, ethnicity and CMV serostatus was compiled. Using immunosequencing, the study profiled T cell repertoires from about 650 subjects and related those repertoires to cytomegalovirus serostatus. Roughly 5 DR-DQ haplotypes were handled as single units for association and clustering, since linkage in the cohort was strong. High-throughput TCR immunosequencing, statistical association of individual TCRs with disease status, and machine learning were combined to predict cytomegalovirus infection status.

Libraries were constructed by the immunoSEQ multiplex PCR assay. A mixture of 60 forward primers for TCR Vbeta segments and 13 reverse primers for TCR Jbeta segments was used in the multiplex PCR. The CDR3 region of rearranged TCR beta genes was amplified from genomic DNA with a multiplex PCR assay. On the Illumina HiSeq System, the amplified TCR beta libraries were sequenced as 87-base-pair reads. Per the source publication's procedure: A later analysis counted some 80 million unique TCR beta chains across the 550 to 800 repertoires, and roughly 10 million of these chains were shared by at least two donors. Raw reads were error-corrected and collapsed into unique sequences with a nearest-neighbor algorithm that merged closely related sequences to remove PCR and sequencing errors. CDR3 sequences were aligned to IMGT reference sequences to assign V, D and J gene segments. For a sequence to be retained, at least a six-nucleotide match to both a V gene segment and a J gene segment was required. Rearrangements were classified as productive when the CDR3 lacked stop codons and remained in frame with V and J, and all other rearrangements were classified as non-productive. Following IMGT convention, CDR3 was defined as the stretch from the second conserved V-encoded cysteine to the conserved J-encoded phenylalanine. The earlier analysis of 500 to 750 of the donors excluded any sequence lacking an unambiguous match to a single V gene segment. An earlier analysis of 587 of the donors classified V segments as functional when productive rearrangements were above 56.7% and as segregating when the standard deviation between donors was above 5%. A statistical classification framework was built for diagnosing cytomegalovirus status from the catalog of TCR beta chain sequences. In a later analysis, TCR nucleotide sequences were compared against IMGT/GENE-DB human TR gene sequences so that V and J genes could be assigned. A later analysis assigned CDR3 sequences and most-parsimonious VDJ recombination scenarios with the TCRdist pipeline. In a later analysis, each TCR beta chain was defined by its CDR3 amino acid sequence together with its V-gene family, and reads lacking a unique V-gene family were excluded. A later analysis removed 550 to 650 highly shared, low-generation-probability nucleotide sequences to deal with suspected cross-contamination and a sequencing artifact. A later analysis calculated a clonal expansion index for each public chain from normalized within-repertoire ranks of inferred template counts. A later analysis computed generation probabilities with a VDJ recombination model fitted to out-of-frame rearrangements, and checked the results against IGoR. In a later analysis, hypergeometric tests were used to score TCR-TCR, TCR-HLA and TCR-CMV co-occurrence, with a repertoire-size bias correction applied to TCR pairs. A later analysis estimated false discovery rates by permuting HLA or CMV assignments 20 times. In a later analysis, co-occurring TCRs were grouped with DBSCAN, and TCRdist sequence similarity was added when clustering was performed within HLA-allele-positive subsets. Repertoires with fewer than 30,000 or more than 120,000 public chains were left out of co-occurrence clustering, as were five repertoires with anomalous nucleotide sharing. TCRdb carries this immuneACCESS record with in-frame sequences only. Its versions omit some clonotypes, under half of them owing to an unresolved V gene in the studies checked, with the rest unexplained. D and trimming come from the DNA, and the V and J calls and clone size come from that table. This sample comprises around 160,000 clones, about 73% of them detected only once. The ten largest account for 3% of the sample.

The cohort consisted of approximately 690 healthy bone marrow donors. Cohort members were all nominally healthy when sampled, although unrecorded immune exposures were likely present. The donor was CMV seropositive and was included in the group of around 300 seropositive cohort members. A peripheral blood sample was provided by each donor, and peripheral blood mononuclear cells were used for TCR beta sequencing. Genomic DNA extraction from the blood cell samples was performed with the Qiagen DNeasy Blood Extraction Kit. The germline V gene (reference sequence) gives CDR1 as MNHEY and CDR2 as SMNVEV. Reading from cysteine to phenylalanine, the CDR3 counts 17 amino acids. The only DNA kept is the CDR3, 51 bases in frame from the first base. The germline ends are 22 bases apart after V is trimmed by 5 bases and J by 6 bases. Study-level results and caveats: In vitro tests confirmed that a few of the cytomegalovirus-associated TCR beta chains recognize cytomegalovirus antigens. The classifier was reported to diagnose cytomegalovirus status with high specificity and sensitivity in both the original cohort and the validation cohort. The authors suggested that the approach could potentially be generalized to other disease states and immunological phenotypes. A later analysis associated about 18,000 TCR beta sequences with specific HLA alleles at a false discovery rate of 0.05. V-gene and J-gene trimming of TCR beta chains was associated with a missense DCLRE1C variant in a later genetic analysis, and the association was replicated in an independent cohort. The study listed 170 or so TCR beta chains as associated with cytomegalovirus. Most TCR sequences were seen in very few donors, while some public TCRs were found in many individuals. A later analysis found that most CMV-associated TCR beta chains appeared HLA-restricted, with HLA associations seemingly driven largely by CMV exposure. A further reported finding was that TCR beta sequences accurately predicted the HLA-A and HLA-B alleles for most subjects in the first cohort. Because counts were too low, more than 15 rarely observed V segments, including chromosome 9 orphons, were excluded from the earlier analysis of several hundred of the donors. For the cohort, immune exposure information was limited to CMV serostatus. Strong co-occurrence of HLA alleles, especially DR and DQ, made assigning TCR associations to individual alleles difficult. In a later analysis, TCR association rates were found to vary across HLA loci, with the most associated TCRs seen for DRB1 alleles and the fewest for HLA-C alleles. The cohort was sequenced for TCR beta chains only, and without alpha or paired-chain data the features that could be detected were limited. In a later analysis, HLA-associated TCR beta chains were found to be more clonally expanded and to have lower generation probabilities than equally common non-associated chains. Some IMGT-functional V segments, including TRBV6-2 and TRBV6-3, could not be distinguished by the 87-base-pair reads and were therefore excluded. In an earlier analysis of some 500 of the donors, most TCR beta V segments were observed in productive rearrangements about 87% or about 30% of the time, broadly matching IMGT annotations. Because some donors lacked HLA typing at each locus, the association tests relied only on the typed subset. In a later genetic analysis, fewer N-insertions in productive TCRs were reported among donors in an Asian-associated ancestry cluster than the roughly 640-donor mean. In a later analysis, several top co-occurrence clusters were reported to appear linked to parvovirus B19, influenza, CMV and Epstein-Barr virus. Correlated functional status among segregating V segments might be attributable to linkage disequilibrium, but an unknown experimental factor could not be ruled out. The sequencing pipeline was judged likely to have produced a cluster of highly shared sequence variants as a technical artifact. The presence/absence analyses assumed that sequencing depth was roughly uniform across donors, and that assumption may not be true.

The chain couples TRBV27 to TRBJ1-4, with a tentative D gene TRBD1 over 6 matching bases. This receptor was identified in a man aged 40-49 years in good health and CMV-seropositive. The sequencing sample was made of PBMCs. CDR3 region: CASSPKRNRDRYEKLFF. The DNA sequence reads TGTGCCAGCAGTCCAAAAAGGAACAGGGATCGTTATGAAAAACTGTTTTTT.